One and the same sample provided the 22 T cell receptor beta chains below, sequenced in a study of CD8+ T cells in alopecia areata. Extraction and reverse transcription of RNA yielded cDNA as the sequencing template. Clones were sequenced by immunoSEQ multiplex PCR, and TCRdb holds only the in-frame ones, with some missing. The table has some 120,000 clones, over 50% seen once. Material: CD4+ T cells sorted from blood, obtained at week 0. The receptors originated from a human donor with alopecia areata.

This clone was counted between two and nine times. This chain connects TRBV18 to TRBJ2-6; D gene ambiguous. The CDR3 has 17 residues. Trimming shortened V by 3 bases and J by 0 bases, and 12 bases separated the two germline ends. Germline V CDR1 and CDR2: KGHSH, LQKENI. The CDR3, as DNA: TGTGCCAGCTCACCCATCGAGGTAATCTCTGGGGCCAACGTCCTGACTTTC. Translating gives CASSPIEVISGANVLTF.

The sample holds one count of this clone. The rearrangement uses TRBV10-3 and TRBJ2-3; D assignment may be TRBD1 or TRBD2 (5 bases each). Per germline, CDR1 ENHRY and CDR2 SYGVKD. Trimming stripped 10 bases from V and 1 base from J, with 15 bases between. CDR3 length: 14 amino acids. The CDR3 sequence: CATTGRGGTDTQYF. The CDR3 DNA reads as TGTGCCACCACTGGACGAGGGGGCACAGATACGCAGTATTTT.

The chain uses TRBV30 and TRBJ2-1; TRBD1 matches at 9 bases. The trim removed 7 bases at V and 9 bases at J, leaving 13 bases unmatched. Germline loops: CDR1 GTSNPN, CDR2 SVGIG (reference sequence). The CDR3 has 14 residues. The CDR3 loop reads CAFIPGQGPGEQFF. CDR3 DNA sequence: TGTGCCTTCATTCCGGGACAGGGACCGGGTGAGCAGTTCTTC.

This rearrangement joins TRBV19 to TRBJ1-5, with a tentative D call TRBD1 (6 bases). This CDR3 region has 14 residues. Germline-derived CDR1 and CDR2 are LNHDA and SQIVND (reference sequence). Trimming left V 4 bases short and J 2 bases short, with 9 bases between. The CDR3 DNA is TGTGCCAGTAGTAACAGGGAGGGCAATCAGCCCCAGCATTTT. It encodes CASSNREGNQPQHF. Looking up the rest from reference TRBV19 and TRBJ1-5 gives the full variable domain: DGGITQSPKYLFRKEGQNVTLSCEQNLNHDAMYWYRQDPGQGLRLIYYSQIVNDFQKGDIAEGYSVSREKKESFPLTVTSAQKNPTAFYLCASSNREGNQPQHFGDGTRLSIL.

This chain uses TRBV5-1 with TRBJ1-5; 7 nucleotides agree with TRBD1. This CDR3 spans 19 amino acids. V lost 0 bases to trimming and J lost 3 bases; unmatched junction nucleotides: 15. Germline V gene lookup returns CDR1 SGHRS and CDR2 YFSETQ. This CDR3 is CASSLASRGVVVVNQPQHF. For the CDR3, the DNA is TGCGCCAGCAGCTTGGCTTCCAGGGGGGTTGTGGTCGTCAATCAGCCCCAGCATTTT.

V usage is TRBV27 and J usage is TRBJ2-6, with D possibly matching TRBD2 (6 bases). Germline CDR1 reads MNHEY; CDR2 reads SMNVEV (reference sequence). The CDR3 is 18 amino acids. Trimming pared 6 bases from V and 5 bases from J, leaving 23 bases between. The CDR3 loop is CASSHGGGGVARANVLTF. The CDR3 nucleotides read TGTGCCAGCAGCCATGGGGGAGGAGGCGTAGCTAGGGCCAACGTCCTGACTTTC.

The chain has TRBV28 and TRBJ1-2; possibly TRBD1 for D (5 bases). Germline values: CDR1 MDHEN, CDR2 SYDVKM. V shed 2 bases and J shed 8 bases, with 18 bases lying between them. The CDR3 has 15 residues. The CDR3 nucleotides are TGTGCCAGCAGTTTAAGTTGGGGGACCTCTCGGGGCTACACCTTC. Translating gives CASSLSWGTSRGYTF.

The chain couples TRBV5-1 to TRBJ2-7, with TRBD1 matching over 9 bases. This CDR3 contains 12 residues. Germline assignment: CDR1 SGHRS and CDR2 YFSETQ. V lost 3 bases and J lost 6; bases outside the gene matches: 1. CDR3 amino acids: CASSSDRGEQYF. The CDR3 DNA reads TGCGCCAGCAGCTCGGACAGGGGCGAGCAGTACTTC. The complete variable domain, with remaining parts taken from reference TRBV5-1 and TRBJ2-7, reads KAGVTQTPRYLIKTRGQQVTLSCSPISGHRSVSWYQQTPGQGLQFLFEYFSETQRNKGNFPGRFSGRQFSNSRSEMNVSTLELGDSALYLCASSSDRGEQYFGPGTRLTVT.

The J gene is TRBJ2-5, the V gene TRBV9; 7 nucleotides match TRBD1. Germline V gene sequence: CDR1 SGDLS, CDR2 YYNGEE. CDR3 length: 14 amino acids. Unmatched junction bases numbered 7, after V lost 4 bases and J lost 4 bases. CDR3 in amino acids: CASSPTGFGETQYF. CDR3 in DNA: TGTGCCAGCAGCCCGACAGGGTTCGGAGAGACCCAGTACTTC.

The chain couples TRBV28 to TRBJ2-5; unclear D gene. Germline-derived CDR1 and CDR2 are MDHEN and SYDVKM. This CDR3 spans 12 amino acids. Trimming stripped 8 bases from V and 4 bases from J, with 11 bases between. CDR3 bases: TGTGCCAGCGACACCCCAAGAGAGACCCAGTACTTC. Translation gives CASDTPRETQYF.

This clone was seen a handful of times. J is TRBJ2-3 and V is TRBV10-3; 11 bases fit TRBD2. Germline-derived CDR1 and CDR2 are ENHRY and SYGVKD. There are 17 residues in the CDR3. Trimming removed 3 bases from V and 4 bases from J; junction bases left unmatched: 9. Written as DNA, the CDR3 is TGTGCCATCAGTGACCCTACTAGCGGGAGTAGGTCAGATACGCAGTATTTT. Its protein product is CAISDPTSGSRSDTQYF.

This clone appeared a few times. The chain links TRBV6-1 to TRBJ2-2; the D gene is possibly TRBD2 (6 bases). The CDR3 is 15 residues long. The germline V and J ends were trimmed by 4 bases and 2 bases, with 11 bases remaining between them. Germline CDR1 is MNHNS and CDR2 is SASEGT. The CDR3 is CASSAEGANTGELFF. In nucleotides, the CDR3 is TGTGCCAGCAGTGCGGAGGGAGCCAACACCGGGGAGCTGTTTTTT.

This clone has a handful of counts. V usage is TRBV7-2 and J usage is TRBJ2-6, with TRBD1 identical over 9 bases. The germline V gene has CDR1 SGHTA and CDR2 FQGNSA. CDR3 length: 18 amino acids. Germline trimming cut 5 bases from V and 3 bases from J; bases unmatched to any gene: 11. The CDR3: CASSPAGQGSGGANVLTF. The CDR3 nucleotides are TGTGCCAGCAGCCCGGCGGGACAGGGATCGGGTGGGGCCAACGTCCTGACTTTC.

The chain uses TRBV9 and TRBJ2-3; D unclear. The V end lost 0 bases, the J end lost 2 bases, and 10 bases lay between the germline ends. The CDR3 covers 15 residues. CDR1 is SGDLS and CDR2 is YYNGEE in the germline V gene. The CDR3 loop reads CASSVAVGYTDTQYF. The DNA of the CDR3 is TGTGCCAGCAGCGTAGCCGTGGGTTACACAGATACGCAGTATTTT. Drawing the rest from reference TRBV9 and TRBJ2-3, the complete variable domain is DSGVTQTPKHLITATGQRVTLRCSPRSGDLSVYWYQQSLDQGLQFLIQYYNGEERAKGNILERFSAQQFPDLHSELNLSSLELGDSALYFCASSVAVGYTDTQYFGPGTRLTVL.

The chain joins TRBV5-1 to TRBJ2-1; 9 nucleotides match TRBD2. The CDR3 sequence is 17 residues long. V was pared by 3 bases and J by 5 bases, with 12 bases of the junction left unmatched. Germline CDR1 SGHRS, CDR2 YFSETQ. The CDR3, as DNA: TGCGCCAGCAGCTGGACCTTGGGGACTAGCCCCCACAATGAGCAGTTCTTC. Residues: CASSWTLGTSPHNEQFF.

The CDR3 region is CASSYVGGPREQYF. DNA for the CDR3: TGTGCCAGCAGTTACGTGGGAGGGCCTCGGGAGCAGTACTTC. The chain carries TRBV6-5 and TRBJ2-7; 7 positions match TRBD2. V dropped 2 bases and J dropped 7; count of bases not matched to a gene: 8. Looked up from germline, CDR1 is MNHEY and CDR2 is SVGAGI. This CDR3 is built from 14 residues.

The rearrangement uses TRBV27 and TRBJ1-4; D is undetermined. Trimming took off 6 bases at V and 8 bases at J, with 13 bases between the two ends. CDR1 is MNHEY, CDR2 SMNVEV, per germline (reference sequence). The CDR3 spans 13 residues. Written as DNA, the CDR3 is TGTGCCAGCAGCTCCGCGTTGGGGGAAAAACTGTTTTTT. Its protein product is CASSSALGEKLFF.

The rearrangement uses TRBV23-1 and TRBJ2-7, with TRBD1 matching over 7 bases. TRBV23-1 falls under the ORF class, with uncertain function. The CDR3 loop spans 13 amino acids. Trimming removed 6 bases from V and 2 bases from J; junction bases left unmatched: 4. In DNA form, the CDR3 reads TGCGCCAGCAGCCGGGACAGCCCCTACGAGCAGTACTTC. It codes for CASSRDSPYEQYF.

In this sample, this clone turned up a few times. The chain couples TRBV11-3 to TRBJ2-7; the D is unclear. The length of the CDR3 is 13 residues. V was clipped by 0 bases and J by 0 bases, with 3 bases between them. The V gene's germline CDR1 is SGHNT and CDR2 YENEEA. CDR3 DNA sequence: TGTGCCAGCAGCTTAGAGTTCTCCTACGAGCAGTACTTC. Residues: CASSLEFSYEQYF.

This clone showed up just a few times. The V call is TRBV4-1, the J call TRBJ2-4; tentative D call: TRBD1 (5 bases). Trimming pared 4 bases from V and 6 bases from J, leaving 10 bases between. The CDR3 has 13 amino acids. Germline CDR1 is MGHRA and CDR2 is YSYEKL. The DNA of the CDR3 is TGCGCCAGCAGCCTTAGGGGTACAAACATTCAGTACTTC. This translates into CASSLRGTNIQYF.

V is TRBV15 and J is TRBJ1-4, with D unresolved. V lost 4 bases to trimming and J lost 4 bases, with 10 bases between them. The CDR3 covers 14 residues. Germline CDR1 and CDR2: LNHNV and YYDKDF (reference sequence). CDR3 sequence (DNA): TGTGCCACCAGCATCGAAGTGAATAATGAAAAACTGTTTTTT. Protein sequence: CATSIEVNNEKLFF. The full variable domain, its missing parts supplied by reference TRBV15 and TRBJ1-4, is DAMVIQNPRYQVTQFGKPVTLSCSQTLNHNVMYWYQQKSSQAPKLLFHYYDKDFNNEADTPDNFQSRRPNTSFCFLDIRSPGLGDTAMYLCATSIEVNNEKLFFGSGTQLSVL.

This clone was picked up a small number of times. This rearrangement joins TRBV7-2 to TRBJ2-1; D may be TRBD2 (5 bases). Germline values: CDR1 SGHTA, CDR2 FQGNSA. CDR3 size: 15 residues. V was shortened by 8 bases and J by 0 bases, with 14 bases between the two germline ends. The CDR3 DNA is TGTGCCAGCGTCCGTTCGGGGAGCTCCTACAATGAGCAGTTCTTC. Its protein is CASVRSGSSYNEQFF.